This T cell receptor beta chain was obtained from a study of identifying expanded T cells in peripheral blood. Study observations and caveats: Over approximately two and four weeks, about 16 and 19 clones changed, versus approximately 1.2 between replicates. Variance in clone template counts between roughly 2-week samples significantly increased with total template count across all healthy donors.

No infections or other immune events were documented during collection. The CDR3 sequence is 15 residues long. Germline values: CDR1 SNHLY, CDR2 FYNNEI. The V gene end was trimmed by 7 bases and the J gene end by 2 bases; junction bases not matched to a gene: 5. Points on this clone: Its antigen is unknown.

The method was immunoSEQ multiplex PCR; TCRdb's version includes in-frame clones alone and lacks a portion of them. The sample lists 100,000 or so clones; approximately 90% were seen once. The chain uses TRBV2 and TRBJ2-7, with 13 bases fitting TRBD2. The clonotype was recovered from a person between 18 and 75 years old in good health. The sample consisted of blood. CDR3 residues: CASNLLAGGPYEQYF. CDR3 coding DNA: TGTGCCAGCAACCTACTAGCGGGGGGGCCCTACGAGCAGTACTTC.